This is a list of T cell receptor beta chains from one sample in a study of shared clonotypes between healthy human individuals. Assay used: immunoSEQ multiplex PCR; TCRdb lists only in-frame clones, some missing. The sample records over a million clones, about 76% being singletons. Sequencing was performed on memory CD4+ T cells sorted from blood. The receptors originated from a man aged 18 to 30 in good health. Each CDR3 is given with its conserved first and last residue. Clone size is stated in some rows and not others, as once, few, many or a class when expanded.

cdr3_aa v_call clone_size j_call
CAPRNRTVYEQYF TRBV19 - TRBJ2-7
CASTGGNQPQHF TRBV19 - TRBJ1-5
CASSTGTGNEKLFF TRBV7-7 few TRBJ1-4
CASREPGFEAFF TRBV6-1 - TRBJ1-1
CASSSAGGIETQYF TRBV6-1 - TRBJ2-5
CASSPPGVGETQYF TRBV7-2 - TRBJ2-5
CASIVAGTHQPQHF TRBV28 - TRBJ1-5
CASSVGSGGDTQYF TRBV9 - TRBJ2-3
CASSLGVSEIQETQYF TRBV5-1 few TRBJ2-5
CASSLGVSKNIQYF TRBV11-2 - TRBJ2-4
CASSFRQGADEKLFF TRBV18 - TRBJ1-4
CASSPSGQGSTGELFF TRBV7-9 - TRBJ2-2
CASSLVDIRGNQPQHF TRBV7-2 - TRBJ1-5
CASSPQQAREQYF TRBV18 few TRBJ2-7
CASKVPRQSKTF TRBV28 - TRBJ1-2
CASRQGGPEQFF TRBV5-1 - TRBJ2-1
CASSLRGQSSTDTQYF TRBV7-2 - TRBJ2-3
CASRLAFTGGYYEQYF TRBV12-2 - TRBJ2-7
CASSLGSQISYGYTF TRBV5-1 few TRBJ1-2
CAGRLKDRAHNQPQHF TRBV12-2 - TRBJ1-5
CASSIGDRGGYEQYF TRBV6-1 - TRBJ2-7
CASSLWGPATTGELFF TRBV11-2 - TRBJ2-2
CASSSRPGGKDEQYF TRBV7-8 - TRBJ2-7
CASRPDGGKEETQYF TRBV5-1 - TRBJ2-5